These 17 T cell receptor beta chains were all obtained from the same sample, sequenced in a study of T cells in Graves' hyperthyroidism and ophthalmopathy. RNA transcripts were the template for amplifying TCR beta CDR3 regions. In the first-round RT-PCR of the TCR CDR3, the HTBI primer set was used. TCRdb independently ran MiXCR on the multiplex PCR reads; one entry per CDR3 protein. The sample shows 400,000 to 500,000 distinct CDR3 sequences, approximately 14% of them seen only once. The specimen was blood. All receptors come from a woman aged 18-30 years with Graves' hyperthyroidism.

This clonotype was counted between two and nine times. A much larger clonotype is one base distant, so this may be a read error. CDR3 bases: TGTGCCAACAGCTTTTCCGGGACAGGAGCCCCCTTCTATGGCTACACCTTC. Its translation is CANSFSGTGAPFYGYTF. The V gene is TRBV13, the J gene TRBJ1-2, with 8 positions matching TRBD1. The CDR3 consists of 17 residues. Germline CDR1 and CDR2: PRHDT and FYEKMQ (reference sequence).

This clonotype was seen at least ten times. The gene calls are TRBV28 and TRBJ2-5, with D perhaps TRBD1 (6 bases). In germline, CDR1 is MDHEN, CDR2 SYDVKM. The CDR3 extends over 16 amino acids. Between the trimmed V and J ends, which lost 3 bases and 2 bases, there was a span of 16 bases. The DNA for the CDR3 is TGTGCCAGCAGTTTTCTCCTCAGGGGCTTACAAGAGACCCAGTACTTC. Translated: CASSFLLRGLQETQYF.

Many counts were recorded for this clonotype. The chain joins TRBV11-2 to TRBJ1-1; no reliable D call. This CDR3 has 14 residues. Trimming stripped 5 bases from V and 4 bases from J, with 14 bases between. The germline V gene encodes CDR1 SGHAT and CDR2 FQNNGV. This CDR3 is CASSPMARGTEAFF. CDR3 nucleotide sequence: TGTGCCAGCAGCCCCATGGCCCGGGGCACTGAAGCTTTCTTT.

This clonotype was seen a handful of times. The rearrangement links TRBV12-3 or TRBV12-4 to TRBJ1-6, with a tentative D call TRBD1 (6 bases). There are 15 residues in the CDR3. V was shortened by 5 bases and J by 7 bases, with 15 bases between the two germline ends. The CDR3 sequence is CASSQLQGWNSPLHF. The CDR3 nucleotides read TGTGCCAGCAGTCAACTACAGGGTTGGAATTCACCCCTCCACTTT.

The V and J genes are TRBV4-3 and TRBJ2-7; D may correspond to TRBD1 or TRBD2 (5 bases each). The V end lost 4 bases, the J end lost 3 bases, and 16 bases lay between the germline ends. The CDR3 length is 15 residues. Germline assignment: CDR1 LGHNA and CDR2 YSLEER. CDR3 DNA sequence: TGCGCCAGCAGCCGCGAGGGTCGTACAGGCTACGAGCAGTACTTC. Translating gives CASSREGRTGYEQYF.

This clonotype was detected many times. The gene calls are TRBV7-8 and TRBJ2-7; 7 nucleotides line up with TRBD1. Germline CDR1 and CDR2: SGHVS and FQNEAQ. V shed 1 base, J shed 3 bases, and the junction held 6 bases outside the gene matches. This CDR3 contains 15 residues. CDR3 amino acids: CASSLVLGGNYEQYF. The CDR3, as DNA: TGTGCCAGCAGCTTAGTATTAGGGGGCAACTACGAGCAGTACTTC.

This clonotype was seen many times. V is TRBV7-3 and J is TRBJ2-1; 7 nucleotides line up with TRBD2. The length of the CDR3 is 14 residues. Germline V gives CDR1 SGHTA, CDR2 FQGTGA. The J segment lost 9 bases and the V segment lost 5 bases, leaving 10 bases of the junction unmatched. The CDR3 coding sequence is TGTGCCAGCAGCCCTGGCGGGAGTAATCGTGAGCAGTTCTTC. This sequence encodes CASSPGGSNREQFF.

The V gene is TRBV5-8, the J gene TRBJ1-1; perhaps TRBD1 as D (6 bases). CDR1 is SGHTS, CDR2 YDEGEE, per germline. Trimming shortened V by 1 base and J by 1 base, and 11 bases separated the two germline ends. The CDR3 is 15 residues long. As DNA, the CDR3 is TGTGCCAGCAGCTTGACTGGGACACGGAACACTGAAGCTTTCTTT. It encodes CASSLTGTRNTEAFF.

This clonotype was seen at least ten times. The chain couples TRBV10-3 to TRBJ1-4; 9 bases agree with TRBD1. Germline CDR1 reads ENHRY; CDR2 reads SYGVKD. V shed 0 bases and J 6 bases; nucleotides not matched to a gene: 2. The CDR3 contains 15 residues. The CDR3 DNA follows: TGTGCCATCAGTGAGTCGGGACAGGGAGATGAAAAACTGTTTTTT. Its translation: CAISESGQGDEKLFF.

In nucleotides, the CDR3 is TGTGCCAGTAGTATAGATGACTCCTACAATGAGCAGTTCTTC. As protein: CASSIDDSYNEQFF. The chain has TRBV19 and TRBJ2-1; no clear D gene. The germline gives CDR1 LNHDA, CDR2 SQIVND (reference sequence). This CDR3 region has 14 residues. Trimming took off 0 bases at V and 0 bases at J, with 3 bases between the two ends.

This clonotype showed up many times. The CDR3 region has the DNA TGTGCCAGCAGCGTAGTTCCCGATTATGAGCAGTACTTC. Translated: CASSVVPDYEQYF. The rearrangement joins TRBV9 to TRBJ2-7; D uncertain. There are 13 residues in the CDR3. V was pared by 0 bases and J by 7 bases, with 11 bases between. Germline CDR1 SGDLS, CDR2 YYNGEE. The full variable domain, completed using reference TRBV9 and TRBJ2-7, is DSGVTQTPKHLITATGQRVTLRCSPRSGDLSVYWYQQSLDQGLQFLIQYYNGEERAKGNILERFSAQQFPDLHSELNLSSLELGDSALYFCASSVVPDYEQYFGPGTRLTVT.

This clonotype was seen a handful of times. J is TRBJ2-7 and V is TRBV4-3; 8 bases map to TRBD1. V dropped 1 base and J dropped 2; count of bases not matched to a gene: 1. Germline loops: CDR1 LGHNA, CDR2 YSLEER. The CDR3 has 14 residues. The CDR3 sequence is CASSQGDRTYEQYF. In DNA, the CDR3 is TGCGCCAGCAGCCAAGGGGACAGGACCTACGAGCAGTACTTC.

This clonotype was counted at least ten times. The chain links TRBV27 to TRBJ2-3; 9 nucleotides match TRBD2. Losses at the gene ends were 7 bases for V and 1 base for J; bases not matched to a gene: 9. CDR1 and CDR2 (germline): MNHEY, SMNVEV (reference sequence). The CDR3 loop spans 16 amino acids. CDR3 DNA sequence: TGTGCCAGCAACCCTTTAGCGGGAGTCGGCACAGATACGCAGTATTTT. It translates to CASNPLAGVGTDTQYF.

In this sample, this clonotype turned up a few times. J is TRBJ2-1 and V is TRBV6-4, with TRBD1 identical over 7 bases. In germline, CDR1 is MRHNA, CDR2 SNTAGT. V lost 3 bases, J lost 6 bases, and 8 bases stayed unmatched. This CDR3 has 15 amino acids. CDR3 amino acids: CASSEKRTGSNEQFF. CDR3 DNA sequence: TGTGCCAGCAGTGAGAAAAGGACAGGCTCCAATGAGCAGTTCTTC.

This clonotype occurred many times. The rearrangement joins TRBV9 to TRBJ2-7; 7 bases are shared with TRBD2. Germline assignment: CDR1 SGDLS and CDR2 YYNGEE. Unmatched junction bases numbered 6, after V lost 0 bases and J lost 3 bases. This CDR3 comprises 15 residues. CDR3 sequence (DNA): TGTGCCAGCAGCGTAGGGCTAGCGGAGAGCTACGAGCAGTACTTC. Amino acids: CASSVGLAESYEQYF.

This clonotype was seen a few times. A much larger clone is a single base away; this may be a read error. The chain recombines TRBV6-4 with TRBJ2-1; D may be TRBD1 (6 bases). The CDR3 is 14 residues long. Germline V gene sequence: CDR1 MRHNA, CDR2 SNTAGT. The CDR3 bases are TGTGCCAGCAGTCCGGACAGAGCCTACGATGAGCAGTTCTTC. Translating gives CASSPDRAYDEQFF.

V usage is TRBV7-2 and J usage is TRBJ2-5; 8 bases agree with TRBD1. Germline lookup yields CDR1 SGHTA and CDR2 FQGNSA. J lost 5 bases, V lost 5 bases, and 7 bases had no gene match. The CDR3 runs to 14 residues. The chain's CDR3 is CASSIRTGTETQYF. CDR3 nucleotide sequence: TGTGCCAGCAGCATCCGGACAGGGACGGAGACCCAGTACTTC.